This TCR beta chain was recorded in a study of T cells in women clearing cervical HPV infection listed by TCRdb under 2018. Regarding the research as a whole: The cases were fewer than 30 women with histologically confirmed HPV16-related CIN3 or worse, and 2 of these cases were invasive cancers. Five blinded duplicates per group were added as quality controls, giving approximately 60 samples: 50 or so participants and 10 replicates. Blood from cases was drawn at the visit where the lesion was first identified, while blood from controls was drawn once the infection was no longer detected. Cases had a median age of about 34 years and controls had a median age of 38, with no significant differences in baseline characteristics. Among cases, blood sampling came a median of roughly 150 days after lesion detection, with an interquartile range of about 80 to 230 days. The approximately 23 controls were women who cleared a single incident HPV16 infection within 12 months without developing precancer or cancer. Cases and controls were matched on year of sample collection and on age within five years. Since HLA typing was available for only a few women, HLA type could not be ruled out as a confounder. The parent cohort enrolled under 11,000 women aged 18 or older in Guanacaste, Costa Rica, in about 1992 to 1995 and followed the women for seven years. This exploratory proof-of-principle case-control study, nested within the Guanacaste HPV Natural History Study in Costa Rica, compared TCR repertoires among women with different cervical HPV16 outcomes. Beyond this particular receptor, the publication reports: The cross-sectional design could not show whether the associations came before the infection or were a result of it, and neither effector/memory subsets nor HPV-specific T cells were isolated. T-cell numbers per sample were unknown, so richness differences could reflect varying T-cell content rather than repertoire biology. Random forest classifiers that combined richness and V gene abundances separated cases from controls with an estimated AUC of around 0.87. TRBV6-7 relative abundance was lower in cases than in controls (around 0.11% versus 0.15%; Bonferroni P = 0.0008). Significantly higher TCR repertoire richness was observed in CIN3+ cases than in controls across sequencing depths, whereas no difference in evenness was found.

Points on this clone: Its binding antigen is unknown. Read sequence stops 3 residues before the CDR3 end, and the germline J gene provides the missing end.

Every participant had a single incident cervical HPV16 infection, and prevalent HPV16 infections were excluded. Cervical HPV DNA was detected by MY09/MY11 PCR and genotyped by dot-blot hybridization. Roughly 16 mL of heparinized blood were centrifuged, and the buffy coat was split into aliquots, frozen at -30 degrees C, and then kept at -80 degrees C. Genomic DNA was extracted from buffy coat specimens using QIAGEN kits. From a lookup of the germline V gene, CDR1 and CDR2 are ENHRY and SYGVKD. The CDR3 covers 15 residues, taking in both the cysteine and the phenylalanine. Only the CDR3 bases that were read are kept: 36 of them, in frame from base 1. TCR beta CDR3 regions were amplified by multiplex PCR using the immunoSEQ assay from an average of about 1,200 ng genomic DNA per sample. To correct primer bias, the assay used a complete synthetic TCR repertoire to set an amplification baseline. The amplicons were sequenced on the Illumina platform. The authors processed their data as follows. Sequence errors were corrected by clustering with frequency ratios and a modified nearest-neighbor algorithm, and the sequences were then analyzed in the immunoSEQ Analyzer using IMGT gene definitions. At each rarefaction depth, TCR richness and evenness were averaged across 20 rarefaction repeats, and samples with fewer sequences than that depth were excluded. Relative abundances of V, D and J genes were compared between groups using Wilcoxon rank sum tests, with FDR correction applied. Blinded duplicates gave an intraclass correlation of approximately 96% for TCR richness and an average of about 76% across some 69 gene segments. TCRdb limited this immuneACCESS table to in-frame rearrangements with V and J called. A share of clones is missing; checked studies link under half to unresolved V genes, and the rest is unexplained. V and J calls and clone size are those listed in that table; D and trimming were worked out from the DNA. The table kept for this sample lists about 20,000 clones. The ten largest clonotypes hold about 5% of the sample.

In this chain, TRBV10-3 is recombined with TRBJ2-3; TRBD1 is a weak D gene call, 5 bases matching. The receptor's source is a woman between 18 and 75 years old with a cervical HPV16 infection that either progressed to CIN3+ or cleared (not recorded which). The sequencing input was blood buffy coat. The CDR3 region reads CAISPTDRMGQPQYF. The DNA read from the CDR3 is TGTGCCATCAGCCCGACAGATAGGATGGGTCAGCCG.